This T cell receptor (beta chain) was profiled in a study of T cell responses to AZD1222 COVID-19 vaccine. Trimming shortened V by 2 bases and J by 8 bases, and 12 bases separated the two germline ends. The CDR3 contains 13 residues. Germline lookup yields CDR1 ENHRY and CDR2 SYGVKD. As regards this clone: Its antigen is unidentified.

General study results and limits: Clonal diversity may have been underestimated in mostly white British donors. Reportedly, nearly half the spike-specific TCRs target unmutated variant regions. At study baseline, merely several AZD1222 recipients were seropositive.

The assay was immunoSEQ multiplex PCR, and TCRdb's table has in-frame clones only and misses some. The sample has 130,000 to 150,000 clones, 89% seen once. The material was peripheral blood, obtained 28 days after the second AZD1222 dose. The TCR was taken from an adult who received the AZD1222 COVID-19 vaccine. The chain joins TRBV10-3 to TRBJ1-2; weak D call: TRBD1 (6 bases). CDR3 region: CAISEEQGGGYTF. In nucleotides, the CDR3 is TGTGCCATCAGTGAGGAACAGGGTGGGGGCTACACCTTC.